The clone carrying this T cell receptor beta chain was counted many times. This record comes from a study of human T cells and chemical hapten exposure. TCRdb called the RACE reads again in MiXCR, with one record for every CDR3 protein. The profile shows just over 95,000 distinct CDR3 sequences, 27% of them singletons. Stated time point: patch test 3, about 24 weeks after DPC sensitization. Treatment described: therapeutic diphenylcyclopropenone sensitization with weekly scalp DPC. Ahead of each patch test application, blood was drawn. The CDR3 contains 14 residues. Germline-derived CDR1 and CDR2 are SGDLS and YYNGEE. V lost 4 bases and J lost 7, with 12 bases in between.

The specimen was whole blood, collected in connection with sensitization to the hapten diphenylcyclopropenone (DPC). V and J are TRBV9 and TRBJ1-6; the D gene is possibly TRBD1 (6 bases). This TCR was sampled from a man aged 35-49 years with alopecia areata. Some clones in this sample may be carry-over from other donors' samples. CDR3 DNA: TGTGCCAGCAGCCCGAGACAGGCGAATTCACCCCTCCACTTT. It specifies CASSPRQANSPLHF.